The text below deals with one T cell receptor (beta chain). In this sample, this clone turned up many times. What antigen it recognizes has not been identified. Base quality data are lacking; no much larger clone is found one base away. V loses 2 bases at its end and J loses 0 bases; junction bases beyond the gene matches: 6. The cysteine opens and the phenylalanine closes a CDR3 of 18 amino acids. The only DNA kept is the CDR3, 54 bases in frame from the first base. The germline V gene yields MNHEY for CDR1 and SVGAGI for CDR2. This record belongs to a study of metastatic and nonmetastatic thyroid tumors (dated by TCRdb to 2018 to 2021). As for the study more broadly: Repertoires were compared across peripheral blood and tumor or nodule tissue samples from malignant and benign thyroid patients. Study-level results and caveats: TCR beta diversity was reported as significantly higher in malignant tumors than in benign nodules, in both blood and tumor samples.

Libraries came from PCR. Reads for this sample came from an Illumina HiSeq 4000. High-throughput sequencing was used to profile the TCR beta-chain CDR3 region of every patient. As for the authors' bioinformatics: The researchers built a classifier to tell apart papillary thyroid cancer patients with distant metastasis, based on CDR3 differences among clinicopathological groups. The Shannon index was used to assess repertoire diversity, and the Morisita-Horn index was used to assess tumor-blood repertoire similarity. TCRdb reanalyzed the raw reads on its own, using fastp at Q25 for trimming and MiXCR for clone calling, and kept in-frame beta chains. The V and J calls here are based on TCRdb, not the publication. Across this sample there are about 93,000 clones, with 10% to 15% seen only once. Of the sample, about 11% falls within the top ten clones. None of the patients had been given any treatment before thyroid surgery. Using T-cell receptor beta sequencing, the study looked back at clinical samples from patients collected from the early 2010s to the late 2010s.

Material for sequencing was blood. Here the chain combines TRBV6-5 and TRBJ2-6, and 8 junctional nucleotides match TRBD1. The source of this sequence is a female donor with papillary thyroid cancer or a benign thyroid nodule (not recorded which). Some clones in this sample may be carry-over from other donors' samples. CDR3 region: CASSYGGTGSSGANVLTF. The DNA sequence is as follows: TGTGCCAGCAGTTACGGGGGGACAGGTTCCTCTGGGGCCAACGTCCTGACTTTC.